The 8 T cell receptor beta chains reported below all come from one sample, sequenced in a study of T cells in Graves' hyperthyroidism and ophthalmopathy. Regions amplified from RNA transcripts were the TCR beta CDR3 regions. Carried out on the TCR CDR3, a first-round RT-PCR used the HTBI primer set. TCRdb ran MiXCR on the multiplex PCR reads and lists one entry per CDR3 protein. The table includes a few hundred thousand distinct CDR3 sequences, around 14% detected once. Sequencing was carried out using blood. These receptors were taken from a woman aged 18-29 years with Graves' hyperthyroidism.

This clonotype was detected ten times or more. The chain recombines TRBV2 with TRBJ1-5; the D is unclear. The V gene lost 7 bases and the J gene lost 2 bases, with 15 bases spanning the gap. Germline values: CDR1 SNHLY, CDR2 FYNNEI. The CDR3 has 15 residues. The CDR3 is CASNQGASRNQPQHF. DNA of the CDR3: TGTGCCAGCAACCAAGGCGCAAGCCGCAATCAGCCCCAGCATTTT.

CDR3 protein: CASSLPGQGAYEQYF. The CDR3 DNA follows: TGTGCCAGCAGCCTCCCGGGACAGGGGGCATACGAGCAGTACTTC. The chain couples TRBV7-9 to TRBJ2-7, with TRBD1 matching over 12 bases. V shed 5 bases, J shed 4 bases, and the junction held 6 bases outside the gene matches. The CDR3 covers 15 residues. Germline assignment: CDR1 SEHNR and CDR2 FQNEAQ (reference sequence). The full variable domain, its missing parts supplied by reference TRBV7-9 and TRBJ2-7, is DTGVSQNPRHKITKRGQNVTFRCDPISEHNRLYWYRQTLGQGPEFLTYFQNEAQLEKSRLLSDRFSAERPKGSFSTLEIQRTEQGDSAMYLCASSLPGQGAYEQYFGPGTRLTVT.

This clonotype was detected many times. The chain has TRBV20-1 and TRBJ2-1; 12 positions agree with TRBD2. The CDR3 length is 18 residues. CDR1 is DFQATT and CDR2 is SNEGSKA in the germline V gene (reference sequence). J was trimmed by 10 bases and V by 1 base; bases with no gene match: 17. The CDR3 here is CSARVGLYASGGDLEQFF. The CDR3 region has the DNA TGCAGTGCTAGAGTAGGTCTTTACGCTAGCGGGGGGGACCTCGAGCAGTTCTTC.

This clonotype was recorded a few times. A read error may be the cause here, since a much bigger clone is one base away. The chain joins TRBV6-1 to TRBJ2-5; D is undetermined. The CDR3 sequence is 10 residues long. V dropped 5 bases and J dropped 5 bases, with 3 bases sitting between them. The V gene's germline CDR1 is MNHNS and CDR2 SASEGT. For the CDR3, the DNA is TGTGCCAGCAGTTGGGAGACCCAGTACTTC. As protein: CASSWETQYF.

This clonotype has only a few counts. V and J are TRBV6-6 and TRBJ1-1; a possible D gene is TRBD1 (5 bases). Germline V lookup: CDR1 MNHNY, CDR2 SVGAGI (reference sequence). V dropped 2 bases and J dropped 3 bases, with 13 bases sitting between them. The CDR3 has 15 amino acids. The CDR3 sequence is CASSYVGAGDTEAFF. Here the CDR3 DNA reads TGTGCCAGCAGTTACGTCGGGGCGGGAGACACTGAAGCTTTCTTT.

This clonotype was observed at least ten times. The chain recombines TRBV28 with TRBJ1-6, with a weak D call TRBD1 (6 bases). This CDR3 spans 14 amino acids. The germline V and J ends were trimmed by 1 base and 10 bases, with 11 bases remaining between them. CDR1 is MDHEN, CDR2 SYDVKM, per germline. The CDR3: CASSLLPGVSPLHF. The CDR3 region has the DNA TGTGCCAGCAGTTTATTGCCAGGGGTATCACCCCTCCACTTT.

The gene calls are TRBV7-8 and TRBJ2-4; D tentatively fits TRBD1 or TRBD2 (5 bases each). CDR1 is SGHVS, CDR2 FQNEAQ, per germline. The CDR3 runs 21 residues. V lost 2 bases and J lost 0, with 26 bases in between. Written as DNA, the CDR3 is TGTGCCAGCAGCTTATCGTACCTAACTAGGGGACCCAAACTAGCCAAAAACATTCAGTACTTC. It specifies CASSLSYLTRGPKLAKNIQYF. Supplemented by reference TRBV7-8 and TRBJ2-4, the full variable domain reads GAGVSQSPRYKVAKRGQDVALRCDPISGHVSLFWYQQALGQGPEFLTYFQNEAQLDKSGLPSDRFFAERPEGSVSTLKIQRTQQEDSAVYLCASSLSYLTRGPKLAKNIQYFGAGTRLSVL.

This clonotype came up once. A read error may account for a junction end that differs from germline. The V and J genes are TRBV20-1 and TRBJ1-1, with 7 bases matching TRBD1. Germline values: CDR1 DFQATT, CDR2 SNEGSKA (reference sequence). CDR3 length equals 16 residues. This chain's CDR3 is CSARAYPGGANTEAYF. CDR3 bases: TGCAGTGCTAGAGCCTACCCAGGGGGAGCGAACACTGAAGCTTACTTT.